This TCR beta chain was recorded in a study of technical replicates of blood from several donors (dated by TCRdb to the late 2010s). Library preparation employed the immunoSEQ multiplex PCR assay. TCRdb re-hosts the immuneACCESS table, in-frame sequences only. Its copies lack some clones; in the studies checked, an unresolved V gene accounts for under half of them, and the cause for the rest is not known. Counted in this sample were approximately 70,000 clones; around 95% of them appeared once. In total, the top ten clones hold approximately 0.4% of the sample. At the junction V is shortened by 1 base and J by 2 bases; bases outside the gene matches: 8. The CDR3 goes from the cysteine to the phenylalanine over 17 residues. CDR3 DNA only is kept here, 51 bases in frame from base 1. Reading the germline V gene gives CDR1 SGHTA and CDR2 FQGNSA. Points on this clone: Its antigen target is currently unknown. No base-level quality is on record; no much larger clone is a single base apart.

The chain couples TRBV7-2 to TRBJ1-3; 7 central bases correspond to TRBD1. This receptor was obtained from a human donor in good health. The sample taken for sequencing was T cells isolated from PBMCs. DNA sequence: TGTGCCAGCAGCTTAGATAGGGGGCCAGGAACTGGAAACACCATATATTTT. Translated, it reads CASSLDRGPGTGNTIYF.